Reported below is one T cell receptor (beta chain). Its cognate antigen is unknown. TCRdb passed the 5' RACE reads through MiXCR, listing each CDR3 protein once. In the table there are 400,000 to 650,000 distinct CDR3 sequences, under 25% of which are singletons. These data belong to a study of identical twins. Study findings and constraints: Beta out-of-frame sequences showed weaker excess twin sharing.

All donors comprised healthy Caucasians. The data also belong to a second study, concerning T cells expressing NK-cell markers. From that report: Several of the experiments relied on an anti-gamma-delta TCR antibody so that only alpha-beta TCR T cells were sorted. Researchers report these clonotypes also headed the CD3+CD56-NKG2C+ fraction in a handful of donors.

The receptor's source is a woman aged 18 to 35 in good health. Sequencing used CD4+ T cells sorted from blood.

The CDR3 sequence: CASSQDPSGRSEAGELFF. In DNA, the CDR3 is TGTGCCAGCAGCCAAGACCCCAGCGGGAGGTCGGAGGCCGGGGAGCTGTTTTTT. The chain couples TRBV14 to TRBJ2-2, with TRBD2 matching 9 bases. From germline, CDR1 is SGHDN and CDR2 FVKESK. The CDR3 extends over 18 amino acids. V shed 0 bases, J shed 6 bases, and the junction held 11 bases outside the gene matches.